This entry lists 15 T cell receptor beta chains sequenced from one sample in a study of CD4 and CD8 cells across lung adenocarcinoma regions. Each CDR3 protein is one row after TCRdb ran MiXCR on the PCR reads. The sample lists 20,000 to 25,000 distinct CDR3 sequences; approximately 54% were seen once. Sample: CD8+ T cells from the center of a lung tumor. All receptors derive from a female donor with lung adenocarcinoma. The CD4 and CD8 labels of this study may be unreliable.

The V and J genes are TRBV10-1 and TRBJ2-5; maybe TRBD1 (6 bases). Germline V lookup: CDR1 WNHNN, CDR2 SYGVQD (reference sequence). This CDR3 has 14 amino acids. CDR3 in amino acids: CAGSGGRAAETQYF. The CDR3 bases are TGCGCGGGGAGTGGGGGCCGGGCCGCAGAGACCCAGTACTTC.

In this sample, this clonotype turned up many times. J is TRBJ2-1 and V is TRBV14, with TRBD2 identical over 8 bases. Trimming removed 4 bases from V and 10 bases from J; junction bases left unmatched: 6. The CDR3 has 13 residues. CDR1 SGHDN and CDR2 FVKESK come from the germline V gene. In nucleotides, the CDR3 is TGTGCCAGCAGCCCTTACATAGCGGGAGAGCAGTTCTTC. It translates to CASSPYIAGEQFF.

The chain recombines TRBV6-1 with TRBJ2-2; TRBD1 agrees at 7 bases. Germline CDR1 and CDR2: MNHNS and SASEGT. The V and J ends lost 6 bases and 13 bases, in that order; junction bases with no gene match: 17. This CDR3 region has 15 residues. The CDR3 sequence is CASSGQAGSTGTLFF. In DNA, the CDR3 is TGTGCCAGCAGCGGACAGGCTGGGAGCACCGGGACGCTGTTTTTT.

The chain links TRBV20-1 to TRBJ2-5, with 12 bases fitting TRBD2. This CDR3 is built from 16 residues. Germline trimming cut 5 bases from V and 1 base from J; bases unmatched to any gene: 8. The germline gives CDR1 DFQATT, CDR2 SNEGSKA (reference sequence). CDR3 protein: CSALPRTSGAQETQYF. The CDR3, as DNA: TGCAGTGCTCTTCCCCGGACTAGCGGGGCCCAAGAGACCCAGTACTTC.

This clonotype was counted once. The chain uses TRBV10-3 and TRBJ2-5, with 8 bases aligning to TRBD2. The J call is uncertain, as TRBJ2-3 better fits the DNA end. Germline CDR1 is ENHRY and CDR2 is SYGVKD. The CDR3 is 15 residues long. This chain's CDR3 is CAGGAGGGDPETQYF. The CDR3 coding sequence is TGTGCCGGGGGTGCCGGGGGGGGTGACCCAGAGACCCAGTATTTT.

V usage is TRBV25-1 and J usage is TRBJ2-2; 7 bases are a match to TRBD2. The J call is in doubt because the DNA end fits TRBJ2-3 better. The CDR3 runs to 16 residues. CDR1 is MGHDK and CDR2 is SYGVNS in the germline V gene. The CDR3 DNA reads as TGTGCCAGCAGCGCTACCGGGGCTAGCGGCACCGGGGAGCAGTATTTT. Protein product: CASSATGASGTGEQYF.

This chain links TRBV27 with TRBJ2-4, with D possibly TRBD1 on 5 matching bases. Germline loops: CDR1 MNHEY, CDR2 SMNVEV (reference sequence). V was clipped by 6 bases and J by 13 bases, with 19 bases between them. The CDR3 runs to 13 residues. The CDR3 region is CASRGLEQNTQYF. In nucleotides, the CDR3 is TGTGCCAGCAGGGGGCTTGAACAAAACACCCAGTACTTC.

A word on this clonotype: One junction end disagrees with the germline gene, perhaps due to a read error. The chain joins TRBV10-1 to TRBJ2-3; D is unclear. Germline CDR1 reads WNHNN; CDR2 reads SYGVQD (reference sequence). The CDR3 is 14 amino acids. CDR3 region: CAGRERCDTDTQYF. The CDR3, as DNA: TGCGCCGGCAGAGAGCGATGTGACACAGATACGCAGTATTTT.

This clonotype was found a few times. The chain combines TRBV7-6 with TRBJ2-1, with D tentatively TRBD2 (5 bases). Germline CDR1 is SGHVS and CDR2 is FNYEAQ. The CDR3 runs 13 residues. V was pared by 0 bases and J by 10 bases, with 10 bases between. The CDR3, as DNA: TGTGCCAGCAGCTTAGCGCAGGCGGGCGAGCAGTTCTTC. Its translation is CASSLAQAGEQFF.

The rearrangement joins TRBV6-5 to TRBJ2-5, with TRBD1 as a possible D gene (6 bases). Germline CDR1 is MNHEY and CDR2 is SVGAGI. V lost 4 bases and J lost 2, with 17 bases in between. CDR3 length equals 16 residues. Here the CDR3 DNA reads TGTGCCAGCAGTTCCCCTCGTTACAGGGCGCAAGAGACCCAGTACTTC. As protein: CASSSPRYRAQETQYF.

V and J are TRBV6-1 and TRBJ2-3, with a tentative D call TRBD2 (6 bases). The CDR3 is 15 residues long. V lost 3 bases and J lost 1, with 11 bases in between. Germline values: CDR1 MNHNS, CDR2 SASEGT. CDR3 protein: CASSDRGGGTDTQYF. The CDR3 DNA sequence: TGTGCCAGCAGTGATCGCGGAGGGGGCACAGATACGCAGTATTTT.

For this clonotype: A junction boundary mismatches the germline segment, possibly from a read error. The chain carries TRBV15 and TRBJ2-4; D not resolved. Germline values: CDR1 LNHNV, CDR2 YYDKDF (reference sequence). The CDR3 runs to 12 residues. The CDR3 DNA reads TGTGCCACGAGCAGTGGCCAAGACATCCAGTACTTC. Amino acids: CATSSGQDIQYF.

V is TRBV27 and J is TRBJ2-4; D remains ambiguous. This CDR3 spans 13 amino acids. In germline, CDR1 is MNHEY, CDR2 SMNVEV (reference sequence). Trimming removed 6 bases from V and 5 bases from J, with 11 bases in between. CDR3 sequence: CASRGREQNIQYF. The CDR3 coding sequence is TGTGCCAGCAGAGGGCGTGAACAAAACATTCAGTACTTC.

With respect to this clonotype: The junction shows a germline mismatch at one end, possibly a read error. The rearrangement joins TRBV6-1 to TRBJ2-3, with 7 bases identical to TRBD2. The CDR3 spans 13 residues. The germline gives CDR1 MNHNS, CDR2 SASEGT. CDR3 loop: CGSGEGVGDTQYF. Here the CDR3 DNA reads TGTGGCAGCGGGGAGGGAGTAGGAGATACGCAGTATTTT.

CDR3 region: CASSADRGYEQYF. The CDR3 bases are TGTGCCAGCAGTGCTGACAGGGGTTACGAGCAGTACTTC. The V and J genes are TRBV12-3 or TRBV12-4 and TRBJ2-5; 8 bases agree with TRBD1. The J call may be incorrect, as the DNA end agrees better with TRBJ2-7. This CDR3 contains 13 residues.